The T cell receptor (beta chain) under discussion was sequenced for a study of blood T cells in healthy people across ages (dated by TCRdb to 2015 to 2017). Regarding the research as a whole: In model experiments, template switching captured roughly one uniquely barcoded TCR beta cDNA molecule for every two T cells. Using the same blood draw, the study looked at two additional independent replicas of 1 million unique cDNA reads for two donors, one aged 18 to 30 and the other aged 80 or older. Four age groups were formed from the donors: young (average 16 years), middle-aged (around 40), aged (about 62) and long-lived (less than 85). To track age-related changes in TCR beta repertoire diversity, the study relied on deep sequencing normalized with unique cDNA molecular identifiers. To avoid experimental bias, donors of different ages were distributed randomly across sequencing lanes.

As concerns this clonotype: Its antigen specificity is not known. There are no base qualities to consult, and no much larger clone falls within one base.

The library relied on 5' RACE. Sequencing was performed on an Illumina HiSeq 2500. The second PCR ran for about 6 to 12 cycles and used a J-beta primer mix along with a sample-barcoded 5' primer. Each TCR beta cDNA molecule received a unique molecular identifier from a template-switch 5' adaptor carrying 12 random nucleotides. Each sample yielded at least 2.5 million CDR3-containing paired-end reads. All of the RNA was converted into first-strand cDNA using the Mint cDNA synthesis kit, with a TRBC-specific oligonucleotide serving as the primer. Following uracil-DNA glycosylase treatment, all cDNA underwent a first 18-cycle PCR with the universal primers M1SS and BC2_uni_R. The study's own analysis went as follows. Normalization of each sample was performed by random selection of 1 million high-quality reads, each carrying a distinct molecular identifier. Reads with shared molecular identifiers were discarded instead of being binned into consensus sequences. MiTCR, run with a Q25 quality threshold and the strictest error-elimination algorithm, handled CDR3 identification, clonotype clustering and error correction. A nonparametric unseen species model using Euler transformation provided a lower-bound estimate of total TCR beta diversity. TCRdb trimmed the raw reads at Q25, called clones with MiXCR and kept productive beta chains. Here each entry gathers all rows of one CDR3 protein and keeps the most common genes and DNA. These V and J calls derive from TCRdb rather than the authors' analysis. This sample holds approximately 400,000 distinct CDR3 sequences; approximately 47% were observed only once. Of the sample, around 49% is held by the ten largest clones.

The germline V gene gives CDR1 as SGHRS and CDR2 as YFSETQ. Reading from cysteine to phenylalanine, the CDR3 counts 14 amino acids. Only CDR3 DNA remains: 42 bases, in frame from the first base. At the junction V is shortened by 2 bases and J by 7 bases; bases outside the gene matches: 7. The donors were a few dozen Caucasian individuals from Russia, aged about 6 to 100 years, who were systemically healthy. Around 10 milliliters of peripheral blood were collected from each donor into EDTA-treated Vacutainer tubes. PBMCs were isolated by Ficoll-Paque density-gradient centrifugation, with at least 6 million obtained per sample. Trizol reagent was used to extract total RNA from PBMCs, with at least 6 micrograms per sample. For every donor, flow cytometry on a PBMC aliquot measured the percentage of naive CD45RAhigh/CD27high T cells. What the work shows at the level of the full study, not this receptor alone: Compared with the aged group, the long-lived group had more naive CD4+ T cells, fewer expanded clones and increased TCR diversity, suggesting age selection. Observed TCR beta diversity per million T cells fell roughly linearly with age, and a significant reduction was already apparent by age around 36. Because profiling used bulk unsorted PBMCs, naive and antigen-experienced compartments could not be compared conclusively. Estimates of total diversity based on one million sequenced T cells were considered lower bounds and underestimates. There was a strong correlation between observed TCR beta diversity and the percentage of naive T cells measured by flow cytometry. The CMV infection status of donors was not known, potentially confounding age-related changes in expanded clonotypes.

The receptor was derived from a man in his 60s in good health. The sequenced sample consisted of blood. Recombination joined TRBV5-1 with TRBJ2-7, with 9 bases aligning to TRBD2. The CDR3 reads CASSLPGLANEQYF. The bases are TGCGCCAGCAGCTTACCGGGACTAGCCAATGAGCAGTACTTC.